The 21 T cell receptor beta chains below come from one sample, sequenced in a study of T cells in Graves' hyperthyroidism and ophthalmopathy. The source material, RNA transcripts, was used to amplify TCR beta CDR3 regions. An initial round of RT-PCR targeting the TCR CDR3 relied on the HTBI primer set. One entry per CDR3 protein, called by TCRdb with MiXCR from the multiplex PCR reads. This sample has over 700,000 distinct CDR3 sequences, with 30% to 40% found just once. The sample taken for sequencing was blood. Source of these receptors: a woman aged 40 to 50 with Graves' hyperthyroidism.

The V gene is TRBV30, the J gene TRBJ2-5; D remains unclear. The germline CDR1 and CDR2 sequences are GTSNPN and SVGIG (reference sequence). The length of the CDR3 is 10 residues. Trimming took 1 base from V and 7 from J, leaving 4 bases between them. The CDR3 sequence: CAWSAGTQYF. The CDR3 DNA is TGTGCCTGGAGTGCGGGGACCCAGTACTTC.

This clonotype was detected only a few times. The chain is built from TRBV7-2 and TRBJ1-1; D is unresolved. CDR1 is SGHTA and CDR2 is FQGNSA in the germline V gene. The V gene lost 2 bases and the J gene lost 2 bases, with 18 bases spanning the gap. The CDR3 is 17 residues long. Written as DNA, the CDR3 is TGTGCCAGCAGCTTATGCGTTTGTCCCTCGGGCAACACTGAAGCTTTCTTT. It yields the protein CASSLCVCPSGNTEAFF.

The V and J genes are TRBV29-1 and TRBJ1-2; TRBD1 matches at 11 bases. Germline values: CDR1 SQVTM, CDR2 ANQGSEA. Trimming at V came to 5 bases and at J to 4 bases, leaving 3 bases not matched to a gene. This CDR3 has 13 amino acids. The DNA for the CDR3 is TGCAGCGTTAGGACAGGGGGCGCCTATGGCTACACCTTC. It encodes CSVRTGGAYGYTF.

This clonotype was counted many times. The chain is built from TRBV29-1 and TRBJ2-7; D is perhaps TRBD1 or TRBD2 (8 bases each). Trimming left V 4 bases short and J 0 bases short, with 25 bases between. Germline V gene sequence: CDR1 SQVTM, CDR2 ANQGSEA. The CDR3 runs to 18 residues. The CDR3: CSVAGTGATSGLSYEQYF. The CDR3 coding sequence is TGCAGCGTTGCCGGGACAGGCGCTACTAGCGGCCTCTCCTACGAGCAGTACTTC.

The gene calls are TRBV6-2 or TRBV6-3 and TRBJ2-2; D may be TRBD2 (6 bases). Trimming pared 7 bases from V and 3 bases from J, leaving 12 bases between. Germline V gene lookup returns CDR1 MNHEY and CDR2 SVGEGT. This CDR3 has 14 amino acids. CDR3 region: CASTLTRDTGELFF. DNA for the CDR3: TGTGCCAGCACCTTGACTAGGGACACCGGGGAGCTGTTTTTT.

In this sample, this clonotype turned up many times. This chain connects TRBV2 to TRBJ2-5, with TRBD1 matching 7 bases. This CDR3 is built from 13 residues. The junction had 9 bases not matched to a gene; V was cut back by 8 bases and J by 6 bases. Germline V gene data show CDR1 as SNHLY and CDR2 as FYNNEI. CDR3 protein: CASHRGERQTQYF. CDR3 nucleotides: TGTGCCAGCCACAGGGGAGAGCGTCAGACCCAGTACTTC.

About this clonotype: Sequence at one end of the junction differs from germline and may be a read error. The CDR3 nucleotides are TGTGCCAGCAGTTACTCGTTTGCGGACCGAGCTAACTGTGGCTACACCTTC. It yields the protein CASSYSFADRANCGYTF. The genes are TRBV6-5 and TRBJ1-2; D gene ambiguous. This CDR3 has 17 residues. Germline V gene lookup returns CDR1 MNHEY and CDR2 SVGAGI.

This chain uses TRBV11-2 with TRBJ1-2; the D gene is possibly TRBD1 (6 bases). Per germline, CDR1 SGHAT and CDR2 FQNNGV. The CDR3 is 14 amino acids. The ends were cut back, 5 bases at V and 10 bases at J, with 20 bases in the middle. The CDR3 spells CASSQTGQQEDYTF. CDR3 DNA: TGTGCCAGCAGCCAAACCGGACAGCAAGAAGACTACACCTTC.

Many counts were recorded for this clonotype. The chain links TRBV6-5 to TRBJ1-5; the D is unclear. The CDR3 is 8 residues long. Germline CDR1 and CDR2: MNHEY and SVGAGI. Trimming took 11 bases from V and 15 from J, leaving 11 bases between them. The DNA of the CDR3 is TGTGCCTCACCCGTCGGGCATTTT. It encodes CASPVGHF.

Turning to this clonotype: This may arise from a read error, as a much more abundant clone is one base away. This chain uses TRBV19 with TRBJ1-1; D uncertain. Trimming removed 6 bases at V and 6 bases at J, with 8 bases between. The CDR3 runs 11 residues. The germline CDR1 and CDR2 sequences are LNHDA and SQIVND (reference sequence). The DNA of the CDR3 is TGTGCCAGTAGAAGGTGGCCTGAAGCTTTCTTT. Translated, it gives CASRRWPEAFF.

With respect to this clonotype: Germline is not matched at one junction end, which may reflect a read error. The V gene is TRBV2, the J gene TRBJ2-3, with TRBD2 matching 7 bases. The CDR3 consists of 13 residues. The germline V gene encodes CDR1 SNHLY and CDR2 FYNNEI. The DNA for the CDR3 is TGTGCCAGCAGTGTCGAGAGCGGGGATACACAGTATTTT. Its translation: CASSVESGDTQYF. Supplemented by reference TRBV2 and TRBJ2-3, the full variable domain reads EPEVTQTPSHQVTQMGQEVILRCVPISNHLYFYWYRQILGQKVEFLVSFYNNEISEKSEIFDDQFSVERPDGSNFTLKIRSTKLEDSAMYFCASSVESGDTQYFGPGTRLTVL.

This clonotype was detected many times. The V gene is TRBV19, the J gene TRBJ1-5, with D uncertain. Germline CDR1 and CDR2: LNHDA and SQIVND (reference sequence). This CDR3 comprises 15 residues. The V and J ends lost 4 bases and 3 bases respectively, with 13 bases between them. The CDR3 here is CASSRGNADNQPQHF. In DNA form, the CDR3 reads TGTGCCAGTAGTAGGGGTAACGCGGACAATCAGCCCCAGCATTTT.

This clonotype was seen only a few times. CDR3 in amino acids: CASSYSILPDEGEAFF. The CDR3 DNA follows: TGTGCCAGCAGTTACTCGATTTTACCGGACGAGGGTGAAGCTTTCTTT. This chain uses TRBV6-5 with TRBJ1-1; D gene unclear. V lost 0 bases to trimming and J lost 7 bases, with 18 bases between them. Germline lookup yields CDR1 MNHEY and CDR2 SVGAGI. The length of the CDR3 is 16 residues.

This clonotype was observed at least ten times. V is TRBV7-3 and J is TRBJ2-6, with D perhaps given as TRBD1 or TRBD2 (5 bases each). The CDR3 spans 16 residues. Germline CDR1 and CDR2: SGHTA and FQGTGA. The germline V and J ends were trimmed by 9 bases and 0 bases, with 15 bases remaining between them. The CDR3 DNA reads TGTGCCAGTCGGCCGGGACGCCTCTCTGGGGCCAACGTCCTGACTTTC. Residues: CASRPGRLSGANVLTF.

This chain links TRBV20-1 with TRBJ1-2; unclear D gene. The germline gives CDR1 DFQATT, CDR2 SNEGSKA (reference sequence). Trimming pared 0 bases from V and 7 bases from J, leaving 15 bases between. The CDR3 consists of 14 residues. CDR3 in DNA: TGCAGTGCTAGAGACTGGACGGTCGAGGGTGGCTACACCTTC. Its protein is CSARDWTVEGGYTF.

The gene calls are TRBV10-2 and TRBJ1-4, with D perhaps TRBD1 (5 bases). With 6 bases removed from V and 11 bases from J, the gap between germline ends came to 16 bases. This CDR3 is built from 13 residues. Germline CDR1 reads WSHSY; CDR2 reads SAAADI. In DNA, the CDR3 is TGCGCCAGCAGGGCCAGGGCCACCGGGAAACTGTTTTTT. It is translated as CASRARATGKLFF.

This clonotype was detected many times. The chain employs TRBV7-6 and TRBJ2-7; 8 bases line up with TRBD1. This CDR3 is 13 amino acids long. Germline values: CDR1 SGHVS, CDR2 FNYEAQ. V lost 5 bases and J lost 5; bases outside the gene matches: 5. In DNA form, the CDR3 reads TGTGCCAGCAGCACCGGACAGGGTGACGAGCAGTACTTC. This translates into CASSTGQGDEQYF. Supplemented by reference TRBV7-6 and TRBJ2-7, the full variable domain reads GAGVSQSPRYKVTKRGQDVALRCDPISGHVSLYWYRQALGQGPEFLTYFNYEAQQDKSGLPNDRFSAERPEGSISTLTIQRTEQRDSAMYRCASSTGQGDEQYFGPGTRLTVT.

This clonotype has ten or more counts. The chain joins TRBV19 to TRBJ1-2; D not resolved. The CDR3 runs to 14 residues. Germline V gives CDR1 LNHDA, CDR2 SQIVND (reference sequence). Trimming pared 3 bases from V and 3 bases from J, leaving 11 bases between. CDR3 DNA: TGTGCCAGTAGTATCAATCGATGGGACTATGGCTACACCTTC. Translation gives CASSINRWDYGYTF.

Concerning this clonotype itself: This may arise from a read error, as a much more abundant clone is one base away. V is TRBV5-1 and J is TRBJ1-2; possible D gene TRBD1, 5 bases. From germline, CDR1 is SGHRS and CDR2 YFSETQ. CDR3 size: 14 residues. The DNA of the CDR3 is TGCGTCAGCAGCCGGGGGTCCAGGGACTATGGCTACACCTTC. Translated: CVSSRGSRDYGYTF.

A word on this clonotype: This sequence may be a read error, since a much larger clone differs from it by one base. The conserved phenylalanine or tryptophan normally closing the CDR3 is absent here, so this likely arose from a read error. The CDR3 here is CSASLRDYEQYL. The CDR3, as DNA: TGCAGTGCTAGTTTGCGGGACTACGAGCAGTACCTC. This sequence joins TRBV20-1 and TRBJ2-7; TRBD2 might be the D (6 bases). The V end was cut by 3 bases, the J end by 3 bases, with 9 bases between. The CDR3 has 12 amino acids. From germline, CDR1 is DFQATT and CDR2 SNEGSKA (reference sequence).

V gene TRBV12-3 or TRBV12-4 combines with J gene TRBJ1-2, with D possibly matching TRBD1 (5 bases). Trimming took 8 bases from V and 6 from J, leaving 22 bases between them. The CDR3 contains 15 residues. In DNA, the CDR3 is TGTGCCAGCTCACCGACATCAAAGCGGGGGGATGGCTACACCTTC. It is translated as CASSPTSKRGDGYTF.